This is a list of T cell receptor beta chains from one sample in a study of vaccination and CD4 T cells after COVID-19. What these receptors recognize is not known. Each CDR3 protein gets one entry after TCRdb re-called the PCR reads with MiXCR. This table holds some 15,000 distinct CDR3 sequences, approximately 37% found once. The sample consisted of cultured CD4+ T cells from blood. The receptors were gathered from a human donor with COVID-19. Both conserved end residues are trimmed from each CDR3. A D gene is named only where the DNA matches it firmly. Expanded clones get a size class; other rows say once, few or many, or leave the size out.

TRBV19	TRBJ1-6	-	16	-	ASSFYPRDTLRNSPLH
TRBV7-2	TRBJ2-5	TRBD2	12	few	ASSPLTSGGPEY
TRBV27	TRBJ1-6	-	12	few	ASILMGYNSPLH
TRBV12-3/TRBV12-4	TRBJ1-6	-	10	few	ASKKRGSPLH
TRBV5-8	TRBJ1-2	TRBD1	14	once	ASSWVRGRPNYGYT
TRBV7-9	TRBJ1-2	TRBD1	12	few	ASSPTGTGGDYT
TRBV6-1	TRBJ1-5	-	12	few	ASSINRANQPQH
TRBV7-9	TRBJ2-5	-	11	-	ASSLGGGKTQY
TRBV29-1	TRBJ1-3	-	10	-	SVAANGNTIY
TRBV2	TRBJ2-1	TRBD2	13	-	ASTLGLAGVGEQF
TRBV7-9	TRBJ2-3	-	16	-	ASSLREGGLRFTDTQY
TRBV19	TRBJ1-4	-	13	-	ASRVTSGRNEKLF
TRBV28	TRBJ2-3	-	10	-	ASSLSTDTQY
TRBV20-1	TRBJ2-4	-	10	few	SAAGGRDIQY
TRBV5-4	TRBJ1-2	-	11	few	ASSLAGSGGYT
TRBV6-4	TRBJ1-1	-	13	-	ASSDSSRANTEAF
TRBV7-9	TRBJ1-1	TRBD1	10	-	ASSILRGEAF
TRBV6-1	TRBJ1-2	-	13	-	ASSEMGTANYGYT
TRBV28	TRBJ1-6	-	13	few	ASSFLMRLDSPLH
TRBV10-3	TRBJ2-1	-	13	-	AITQLGGQGNEQF
TRBV5-1	TRBJ1-2	-	12	-	ASSLEAGENGYT
TRBV4-1	TRBJ1-2	-	15	-	ASSQDGAQGSAYGYT
TRBV20-1	TRBJ1-4	-	12	medium-sized	SAKTQGILEKLF